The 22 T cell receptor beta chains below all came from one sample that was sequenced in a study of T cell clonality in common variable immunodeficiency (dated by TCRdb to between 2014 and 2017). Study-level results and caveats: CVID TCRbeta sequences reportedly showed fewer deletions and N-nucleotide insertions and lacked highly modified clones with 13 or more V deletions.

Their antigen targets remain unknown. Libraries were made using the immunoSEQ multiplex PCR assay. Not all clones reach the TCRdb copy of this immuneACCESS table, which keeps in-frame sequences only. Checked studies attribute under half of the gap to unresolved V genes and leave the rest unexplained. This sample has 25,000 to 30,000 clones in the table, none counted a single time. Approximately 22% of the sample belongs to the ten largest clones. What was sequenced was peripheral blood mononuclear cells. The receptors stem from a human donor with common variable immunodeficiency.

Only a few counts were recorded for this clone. Incomplete CDR3 DNA: TGTGCCAGCGGAACAAACGAAGAAGCGCGGAAGACC. It yields the protein CASGTNEEARKT. From start to end, the CDR3 is CASGTNEEARKTQYF. The chain employs TRBV2 and TRBJ2-5; D not resolved. The CDR3 extends 3 residues past the end of the read, so its final part is completed from the germline J gene. Trimming left V 8 bases short and J 6 bases short, with 22 bases between. The germline CDR1 and CDR2 sequences are SNHLY and FYNNEI. This CDR3 region has 15 residues.

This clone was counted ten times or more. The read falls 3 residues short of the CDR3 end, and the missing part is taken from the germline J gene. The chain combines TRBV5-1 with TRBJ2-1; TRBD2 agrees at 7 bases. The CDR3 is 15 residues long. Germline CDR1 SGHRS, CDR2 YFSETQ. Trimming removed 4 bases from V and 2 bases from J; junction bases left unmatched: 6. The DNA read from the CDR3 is TGCGCCAGCAGCCTACCTAGCGGAACCTACAATGAG. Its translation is CASSLPSGTYNE. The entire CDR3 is CASSLPSGTYNEQFF.

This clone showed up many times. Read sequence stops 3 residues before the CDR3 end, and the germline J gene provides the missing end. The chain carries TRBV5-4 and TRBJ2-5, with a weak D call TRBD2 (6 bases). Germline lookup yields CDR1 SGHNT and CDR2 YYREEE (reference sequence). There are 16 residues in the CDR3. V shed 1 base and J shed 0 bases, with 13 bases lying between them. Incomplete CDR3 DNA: TGTGCCAGCAGCTTGAAAACAGGAGGGTACCAAGAGACC. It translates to CASSLKTGGYQET. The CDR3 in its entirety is CASSLKTGGYQETQYF.

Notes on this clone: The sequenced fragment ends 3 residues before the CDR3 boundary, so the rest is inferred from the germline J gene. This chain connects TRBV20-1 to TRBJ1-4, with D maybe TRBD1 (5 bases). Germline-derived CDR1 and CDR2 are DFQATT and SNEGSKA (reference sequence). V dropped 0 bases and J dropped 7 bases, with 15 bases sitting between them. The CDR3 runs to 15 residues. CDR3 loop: CSARDRASGGEKLFF. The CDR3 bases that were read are TGCAGTGCTAGAGATCGGGCCTCCGGGGGTGAAAAA.

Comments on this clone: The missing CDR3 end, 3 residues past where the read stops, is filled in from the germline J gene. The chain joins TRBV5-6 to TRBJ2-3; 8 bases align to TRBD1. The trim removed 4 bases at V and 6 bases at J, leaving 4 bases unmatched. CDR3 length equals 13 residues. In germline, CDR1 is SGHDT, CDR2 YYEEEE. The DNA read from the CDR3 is TGTGCCAGCAGCCGGGACAGGAGGGATACG. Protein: CASSRDRRDT. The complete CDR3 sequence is CASSRDRRDTQYF.

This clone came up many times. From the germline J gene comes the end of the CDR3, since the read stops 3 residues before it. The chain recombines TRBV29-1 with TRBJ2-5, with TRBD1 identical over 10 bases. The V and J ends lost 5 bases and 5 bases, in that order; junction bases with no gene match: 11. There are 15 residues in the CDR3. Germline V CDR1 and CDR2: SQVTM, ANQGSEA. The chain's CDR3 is CSVRTGGNVAETQYF. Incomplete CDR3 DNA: TGCAGCGTTAGGACAGGGGGTAATGTTGCTGAGACC.

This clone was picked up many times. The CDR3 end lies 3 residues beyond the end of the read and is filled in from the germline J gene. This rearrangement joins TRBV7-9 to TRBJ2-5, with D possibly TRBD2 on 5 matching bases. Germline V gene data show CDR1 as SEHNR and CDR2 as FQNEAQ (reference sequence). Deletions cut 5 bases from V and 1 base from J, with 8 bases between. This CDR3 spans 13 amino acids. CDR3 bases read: TGTGCCAGCAGCCCGAGGGCCCAAGAGACC. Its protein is CASSPRAQET. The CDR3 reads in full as CASSPRAQETQYF.

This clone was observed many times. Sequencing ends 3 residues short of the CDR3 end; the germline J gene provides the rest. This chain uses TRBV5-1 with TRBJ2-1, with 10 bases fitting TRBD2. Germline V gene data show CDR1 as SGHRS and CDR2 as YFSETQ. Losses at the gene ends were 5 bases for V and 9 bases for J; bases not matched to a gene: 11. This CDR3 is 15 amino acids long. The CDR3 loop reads CASSVASGRGIEQFF. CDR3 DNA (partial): TGCGCCAGCAGTGTGGCTAGCGGGAGAGGGATTGAG.

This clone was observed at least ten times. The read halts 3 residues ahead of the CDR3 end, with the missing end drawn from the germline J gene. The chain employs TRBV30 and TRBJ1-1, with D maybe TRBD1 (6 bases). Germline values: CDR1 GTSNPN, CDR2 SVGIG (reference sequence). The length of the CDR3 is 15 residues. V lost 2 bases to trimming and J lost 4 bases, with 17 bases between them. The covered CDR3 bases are TGTGCCTGGAGTATCGGAACAGGGAGGAGCACTGAA. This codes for CAWSIGTGRSTE. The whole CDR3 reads CAWSIGTGRSTEAFF.

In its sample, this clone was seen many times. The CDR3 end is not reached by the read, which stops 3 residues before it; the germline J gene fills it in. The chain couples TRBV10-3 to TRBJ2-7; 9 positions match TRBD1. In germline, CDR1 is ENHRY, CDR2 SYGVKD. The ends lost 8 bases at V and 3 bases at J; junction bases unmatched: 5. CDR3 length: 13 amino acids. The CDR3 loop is CAIGDRASYEQYF. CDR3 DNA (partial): TGTGCCATCGGGGACAGGGCGAGCTACGAG.

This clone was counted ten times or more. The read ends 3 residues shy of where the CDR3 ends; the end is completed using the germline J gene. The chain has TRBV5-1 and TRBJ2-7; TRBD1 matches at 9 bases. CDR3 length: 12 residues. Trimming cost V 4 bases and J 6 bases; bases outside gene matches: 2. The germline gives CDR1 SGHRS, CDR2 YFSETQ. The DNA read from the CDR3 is TGCGCCAGCAGCCGACAGGGGGGCGAG. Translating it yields CASSRQGGE. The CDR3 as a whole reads CASSRQGGEQYF. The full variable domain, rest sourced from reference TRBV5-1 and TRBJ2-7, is KAGVTQTPRYLIKTRGQQVTLSCSPISGHRSVSWYQQTPGQGLQFLFEYFSETQRNKGNFPGRFSGRQFSNSRSEMNVSTLELGDSALYLCASSRQGGEQYFGPGTRLTVT.

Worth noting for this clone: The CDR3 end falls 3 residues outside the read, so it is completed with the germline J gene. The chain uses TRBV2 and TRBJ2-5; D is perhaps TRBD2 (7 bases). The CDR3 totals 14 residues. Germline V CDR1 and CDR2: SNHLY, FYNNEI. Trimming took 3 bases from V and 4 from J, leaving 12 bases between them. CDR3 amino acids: CASSDRGAGETQYF. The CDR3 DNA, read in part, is TGTGCCAGCAGTGATCGGGGGGCAGGAGAGACC.

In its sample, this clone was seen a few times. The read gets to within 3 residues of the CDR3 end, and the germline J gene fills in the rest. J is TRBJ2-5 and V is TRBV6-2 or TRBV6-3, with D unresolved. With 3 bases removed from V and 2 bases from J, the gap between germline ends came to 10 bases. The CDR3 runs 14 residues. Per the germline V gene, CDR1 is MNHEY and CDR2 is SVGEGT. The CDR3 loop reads CASSYQSSQETQYF. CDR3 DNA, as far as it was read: TGTGCCAGCAGTTATCAGTCATCTCAAGAGACC.

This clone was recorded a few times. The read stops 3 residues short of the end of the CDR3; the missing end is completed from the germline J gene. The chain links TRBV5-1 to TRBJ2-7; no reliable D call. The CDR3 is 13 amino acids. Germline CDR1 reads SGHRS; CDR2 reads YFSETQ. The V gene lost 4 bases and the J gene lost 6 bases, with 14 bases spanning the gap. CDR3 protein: CASSDVQGGEQYF. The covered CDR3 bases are TGCGCCAGCAGCGACGTTCAAGGCGGCGAG.

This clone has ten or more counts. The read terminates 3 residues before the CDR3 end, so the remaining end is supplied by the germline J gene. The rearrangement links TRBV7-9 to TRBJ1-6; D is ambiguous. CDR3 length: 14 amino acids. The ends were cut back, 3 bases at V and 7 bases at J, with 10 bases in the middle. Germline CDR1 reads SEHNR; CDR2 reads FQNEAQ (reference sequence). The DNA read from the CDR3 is TGTGCCAGCAGCTTGGATGGGCCGAATTCACCC. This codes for CASSLDGPNSP. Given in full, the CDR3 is CASSLDGPNSPLHF.

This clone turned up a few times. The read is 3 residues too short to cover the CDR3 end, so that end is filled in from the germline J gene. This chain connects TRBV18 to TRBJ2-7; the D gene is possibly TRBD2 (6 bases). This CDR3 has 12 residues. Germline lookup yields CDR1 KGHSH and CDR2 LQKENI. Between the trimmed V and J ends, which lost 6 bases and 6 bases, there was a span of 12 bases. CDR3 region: CASSLGTLEQYF. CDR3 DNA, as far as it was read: TGTGCCAGCTCCCTCGGGACTCTCGAG.

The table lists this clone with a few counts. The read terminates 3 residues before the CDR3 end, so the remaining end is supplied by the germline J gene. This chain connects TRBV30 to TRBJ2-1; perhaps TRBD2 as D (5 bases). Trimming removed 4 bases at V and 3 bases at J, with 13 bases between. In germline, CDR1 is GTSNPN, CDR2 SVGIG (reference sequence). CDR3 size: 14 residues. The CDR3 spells CAWTPIGVYNEQFF. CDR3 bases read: TGTGCCTGGACTCCGATCGGGGTCTACAATGAG.

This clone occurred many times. CDR3 loop: CASSYQQEYEQYF. The CDR3 DNA, read in part, is TGTGCCAGCAGTTATCAGCAGGAGTACGAG. The chain has TRBV6-2 or TRBV6-3 and TRBJ2-7; D uncertain. The CDR3 end is not reached by the read, which stops 3 residues before it; the germline J gene fills it in. The V gene lost 3 bases and the J gene lost 4 bases, with 10 bases spanning the gap. The CDR3 runs to 13 residues. Germline CDR1 and CDR2: MNHEY and SVGEGT.

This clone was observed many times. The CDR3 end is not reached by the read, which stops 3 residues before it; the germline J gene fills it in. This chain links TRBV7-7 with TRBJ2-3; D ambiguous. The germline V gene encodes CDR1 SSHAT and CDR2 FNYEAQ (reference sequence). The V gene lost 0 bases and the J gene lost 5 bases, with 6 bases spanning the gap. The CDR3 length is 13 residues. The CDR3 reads CASSLAQLDTQYF. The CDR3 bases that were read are TGTGCCAGCAGCTTAGCTCAATTAGATACG.

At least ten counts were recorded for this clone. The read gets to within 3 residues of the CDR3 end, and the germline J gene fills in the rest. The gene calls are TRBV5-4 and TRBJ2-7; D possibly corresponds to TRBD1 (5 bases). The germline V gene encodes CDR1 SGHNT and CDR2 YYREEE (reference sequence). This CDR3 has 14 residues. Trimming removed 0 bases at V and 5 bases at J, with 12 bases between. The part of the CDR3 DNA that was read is TGTGCCAGCAGCTTGGGGGGCCCGACCAACGAG. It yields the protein CASSLGGPTNE. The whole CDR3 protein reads CASSLGGPTNEQYF.

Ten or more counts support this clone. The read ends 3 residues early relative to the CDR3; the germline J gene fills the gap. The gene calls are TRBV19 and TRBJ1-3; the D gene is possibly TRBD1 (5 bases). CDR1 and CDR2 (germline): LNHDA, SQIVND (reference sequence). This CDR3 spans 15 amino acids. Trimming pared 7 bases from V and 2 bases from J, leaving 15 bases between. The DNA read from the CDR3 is TGTGCCAGTACTAAGACCGGGGGAACTGGAAACACC. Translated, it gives CASTKTGGTGNT. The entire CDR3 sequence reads CASTKTGGTGNTIYF.

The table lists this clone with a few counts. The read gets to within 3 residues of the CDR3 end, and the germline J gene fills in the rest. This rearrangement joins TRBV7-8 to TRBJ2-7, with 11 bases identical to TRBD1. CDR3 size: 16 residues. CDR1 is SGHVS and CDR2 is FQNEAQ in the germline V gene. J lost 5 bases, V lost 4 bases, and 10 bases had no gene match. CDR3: CASSSFTGTGGNEQYF. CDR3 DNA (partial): TGTGCCAGCAGCTCCTTTACCGGGACAGGGGGTAACGAG.